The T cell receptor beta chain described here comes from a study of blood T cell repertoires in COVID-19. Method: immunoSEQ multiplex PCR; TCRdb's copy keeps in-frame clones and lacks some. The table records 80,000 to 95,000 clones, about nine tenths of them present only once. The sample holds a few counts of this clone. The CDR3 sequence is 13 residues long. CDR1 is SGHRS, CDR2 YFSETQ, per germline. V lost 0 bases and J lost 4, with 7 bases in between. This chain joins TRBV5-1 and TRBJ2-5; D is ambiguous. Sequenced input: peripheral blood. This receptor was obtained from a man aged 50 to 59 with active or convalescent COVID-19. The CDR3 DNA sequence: TGCGCCAGCAGCTTGGGTCAGCGAGAGACCCAGTACTTC. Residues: CASSLGQRETQYF.